Each of the 5 T cell receptor beta chains below was sequenced from the same sample in a study of blood T cell repertoires in COVID-19. Sequencing was performed with immunoSEQ multiplex PCR; in TCRdb, only in-frame clones are kept and a portion is missing. Of roughly 100,000 clones in the sample, 75% to 85% were seen once. The sequencing input was peripheral blood. The receptor set was obtained from a woman between 65 and 79 years old with acute or convalescent COVID-19.

The chain recombines TRBV7-6 with TRBJ2-1; TRBD2 aligns across 14 bases. Germline CDR1 and CDR2: SGHVS and FNYEAQ. This CDR3 is 15 amino acids long. V shed 5 bases and J 9 bases; nucleotides not matched to a gene: 6. CDR3 in amino acids: CASSGTSGRAVEQFF. The CDR3 coding sequence is TGTGCCAGCAGCGGGACTAGCGGGAGAGCCGTTGAGCAGTTCTTC.

This clone has only a few counts. This chain uses TRBV19 with TRBJ2-3; D perhaps matches TRBD1 (6 bases). V lost 4 bases to trimming and J lost 4 bases, with 15 bases between them. The CDR3 is 15 residues long. Germline loops: CDR1 LNHDA, CDR2 SQIVND (reference sequence). CDR3 coding DNA: TGTGCCAGTAGTAAAAAGGCAGGGGACGCAGATACGCAGTATTTT. Its protein is CASSKKAGDADTQYF.

V usage is TRBV30 and J usage is TRBJ1-6, with TRBD1 matching 8 bases. In germline, CDR1 is GTSNPN, CDR2 SVGIG (reference sequence). The V gene end was trimmed by 1 base and the J gene end by 5 bases; junction bases not matched to a gene: 1. CDR3 length: 14 residues. For the CDR3, the DNA is TGTGCCTGGAGTGGCAGGGGGCATAATTCACCCCTCCACTTT. It codes for CAWSGRGHNSPLHF.

The chain employs TRBV27 and TRBJ1-1; the match to TRBD1 covers 8 bases. The CDR3 sequence is 15 residues long. V lost 4 bases to trimming and J lost 0 bases; unmatched junction nucleotides: 4. CDR1 is MNHEY, CDR2 SMNVEV, per germline (reference sequence). CDR3 in amino acids: CASSSDRGVNTEAFF. DNA of the CDR3: TGTGCCAGCAGTTCCGACAGGGGCGTGAACACTGAAGCTTTCTTT.

The CDR3 spells CASSVIGSSYEQYF. The DNA for the CDR3 is TGTGCCAGCAGCGTAATAGGGAGCTCCTACGAGCAGTACTTC. This rearrangement joins TRBV9 to TRBJ2-7, with D tentatively TRBD2 (5 bases). The germline CDR1 and CDR2 sequences are SGDLS and YYNGEE. V dropped 1 base and J dropped 0 bases, with 8 bases sitting between them. This CDR3 spans 14 amino acids.